This T cell receptor (beta chain) was sequenced for a study of T cells in Graves' hyperthyroidism and ophthalmopathy. Trimming cost V 3 bases and J 5 bases, with 16 bases left between them. CDR3 length equals 15 residues. Looked up from germline, CDR1 is SGHTA and CDR2 is FQGTGA. Newly diagnosed hyperthyroidism, duration under 2 months, in patients aged 18 to 65. There are many counts of this clonotype. The CDR3 regions of TCR beta were amplified from RNA transcripts. In the first-round RT-PCR of the TCR CDR3, the HTBI primer set was used. In TCRdb, the multiplex PCR reads were re-called with MiXCR into one record per CDR3 protein. Of roughly 800,000 distinct CDR3 sequences detected, 38% appear once; the ten largest clones hold 8.9%.

The sample comprised blood. The V and J genes are TRBV7-3 and TRBJ2-5; D remains ambiguous. The source is a man between 18 and 35 years old with Graves' hyperthyroidism. CDR3 in amino acids: CASSLGRSSWETQYF. DNA for the CDR3: TGTGCCAGCAGCTTGGGCAGGTCGAGTTGGGAGACCCAGTACTTC.